Each of the 2 T cell receptor beta chains below was sequenced from the same sample in a study of CD8 T cells in ankylosing spondylitis. TCRdb used MiXCR to reprocess the 5' RACE reads, holding one entry per CDR3 protein. The repertoire consists of 250,000 to 300,000 distinct CDR3 sequences, with 20% occurring once and the leading ten covering under 8.5%. Specimen: blood, either unsorted or a sorted T cell fraction (not recorded which). The receptors were sampled from a male donor with ankylosing spondylitis or in good health (not recorded which).

This clonotype has only a few counts. This chain connects TRBV20-1 to TRBJ1-5; D unclear. V lost 3 bases, J lost 6 bases, and 9 bases lay in between. The germline V gene has CDR1 DFQATT and CDR2 SNEGSKA (reference sequence). The CDR3 loop spans 12 amino acids. CDR3 bases: TGCAGTGCTAGCGTGGTTGGTCAGCCCCAGCATTTT. Encoded protein: CSASVVGQPQHF.

The chain couples TRBV6-1 to TRBJ2-7; D unclear. The CDR3 is 15 residues long. The germline CDR1 and CDR2 sequences are MNHNS and SASEGT. The ends were cut back, 6 bases at V and 3 bases at J, with 18 bases in the middle. CDR3 protein: CASSSGGSWGYEQYV. Written as DNA, the CDR3 is TGTGCCAGCAGCTCGGGTGGCAGCTGGGGCTACGAGCAGTACGTC.